The clone carrying this T cell receptor beta chain was counted between two and nine times. Its antigen is unidentified. This record comes from a study of CD8+CD57+ T cells in acquired aplastic anemia. Study overall: The mean DNA yield obtained from sorted CD4+ and CD8+ cells came to about 3.2 ug. CD4+ reads averaged roughly 11 million in healthy donors. The study, taken as a whole, reports: Controls did not differ significantly from patients in CD8+ Simpson's diversity. Patients and controls had in common twenty-nine CD8+ CDR3 sequences.

Deletions cut 1 base from V and 3 bases from J, with 13 bases between. CDR1 and CDR2 from the germline V gene are SEHNR and FQNEAQ (reference sequence). The CDR3 totals 15 residues. Genomic DNA constituted the template upon which TCR beta VDJ and CDR3 profiling was performed. TCRdb recomputed calls from the reads with MiXCR, one row per CDR3 protein. The repertoire holds approximately 200,000 distinct CDR3 sequences, with approximately 57% as singletons. Sequencing input: sorted CD4+, CD8+, or CD8+CD57+ T cells (not recorded which) from PBMCs. The TCR sequence derives from a human donor in good health. This chain uses TRBV7-9 with TRBJ2-7; D possibly corresponds to TRBD2 (6 bases). The CDR3 sequence is CASSLGIHGGYEQYF. For the CDR3, the DNA is TGTGCCAGCAGCTTAGGTATTCACGGGGGCTACGAGCAGTACTTC.